These 32 T cell receptor beta chains were sequenced from one sample in a study of blood T cells in healthy people across ages (dated by TCRdb to about 2015). The library relied on 5' RACE. Instrument on record: Illumina HiSeq 2500. The second PCR ran for about 7 to 11 cycles and used a J-beta primer mix along with a sample-barcoded 5' primer. Starting from the raw public reads, TCRdb applied fastp trimming at Q25, assembled clones with MiXCR and retained in-frame beta chains. Every entry covers one CDR3 protein and lists the most common genes and DNA from its rows. The sample table shows over a million distinct CDR3 sequences, and approximately 59% are seen once. The leading ten clones occupy approximately 7% of the sample. Sequencing was carried out using blood. The receptor source for this set is a man between 18 and 35 years old in good health.

The chain has TRBV4-2 and TRBJ2-2; no clear D. The V gene lost 5 bases and the J gene lost 7 bases, with 11 bases spanning the gap. The CDR3 is 13 residues long. In germline, CDR1 is LGHNA, CDR2 YNFKEQ. The CDR3 DNA reads TGTGCCAGCAGCGCCAATAGGATCGGGGAGCTGTTTTTT. Translation gives CASSANRIGELFF.

This clonotype has only one observation. The chain links TRBV24-1 to TRBJ2-3; possibly TRBD2 for D (5 bases). CDR1 is KGHDR, CDR2 SFDVKD, per germline. Trimming removed 5 bases at V and 6 bases at J, with 14 bases between. The CDR3 consists of 14 residues. DNA of the CDR3: TGTGCCACCAGTGGGACTGAAGCGCCGGATACGCAGTATTTT. This gives the protein CATSGTEAPDTQYF.

This clonotype showed up just a few times. The rearrangement joins TRBV15 to TRBJ2-3; D remains ambiguous. Germline V lookup: CDR1 LNHNV, CDR2 YYDKDF (reference sequence). The CDR3 has 15 amino acids. V was shortened by 0 bases and J by 2 bases, with 9 bases between the two germline ends. DNA of the CDR3: TGTGCCACCAGCAGAGACTACCCAGACACAGATACGCAGTATTTT. Protein product: CATSRDYPDTDTQYF.

The chain employs TRBV20-1 and TRBJ1-2; D perhaps matches TRBD1 (6 bases). V gave up 6 bases and J gave up 4 bases, with 12 bases separating them. Germline-derived CDR1 and CDR2 are DFQATT and SNEGSKA (reference sequence). The CDR3 is 12 residues long. CDR3 coding DNA: TGCAGTGCCGAAACAGGGACCTATGGCTACACCTTC. Protein product: CSAETGTYGYTF.

This clonotype showed up just once. The CDR3 nucleotides are TGCGCCAGCAGCCAAGGTCCAGGACAGGGGTTTTATCAGCCCCAGCATTTT. Translating it yields CASSQGPGQGFYQPQHF. The chain couples TRBV4-1 to TRBJ1-5, with TRBD1 matching over 9 bases. CDR1 is MGHRA, CDR2 YSYEKL, per germline. The J segment lost 5 bases and the V segment lost 1 base, leaving 9 bases of the junction unmatched. The CDR3 is made up of 17 amino acids.

This clonotype was seen a handful of times. CDR3 nucleotides: TGCGCCAGCAGCCCCAAGCTGAGGAAGGAAATTTACAATGAGCAGTTCTTC. Translating gives CASSPKLRKEIYNEQFF. The chain carries TRBV4-1 and TRBJ2-1; D unresolved. This CDR3 spans 17 amino acids. Germline CDR1 and CDR2: MGHRA and YSYEKL. The V gene lost 4 bases and the J gene lost 4 bases, with 20 bases spanning the gap.

This clonotype was detected only once. This chain links TRBV20-1 with TRBJ2-7, with D unclear. The DNA end favors TRBJ2-4, so the J call may be wrong. CDR3 length equals 14 residues. Germline values: CDR1 DFQATT, CDR2 SNEGSKA (reference sequence). The CDR3 protein is CSARPTNNENIQYF. The CDR3 DNA sequence: TGCAGTGCTAGACCGACCAATAACGAAAACATTCAGTACTTC.

The chain recombines TRBV4-1 with TRBJ1-5, with a weak D call TRBD1 (5 bases). CDR1 MGHRA and CDR2 YSYEKL come from the germline V gene. This CDR3 is 18 amino acids long. Between the trimmed V and J ends, which lost 3 bases and 0 bases, there was a span of 18 bases. CDR3: CASSHVPGREYSNQPQHF. CDR3 nucleotide sequence: TGCGCCAGCAGCCACGTTCCGGGACGGGAATATAGCAATCAGCCCCAGCATTTT.

The V and J genes are TRBV18 and TRBJ2-1; 9 positions agree with TRBD2. With 1 base clipped from V and 9 bases from J, the junction kept 10 bases outside the gene matches. Germline V gives CDR1 KGHSH, CDR2 LQKENI. The CDR3 is 16 residues long. The CDR3 is CASSPLAGGPDGEQFF. Written as DNA, the CDR3 is TGTGCCAGCTCACCACTTGCGGGGGGGCCAGATGGTGAGCAGTTCTTC. Variable domain in full (rest from reference TRBV18 and TRBJ2-1): NAGVMQNPRHLVRRRGQEARLRCSPMKGHSHVYWYRQLPEEGLKFMVYLQKENIIDESGMPKERFSAEFPKEGPSILRIQQVVRGDSAAYFCASSPLAGGPDGEQFFGPGTRLTVL.

J is TRBJ1-5 and V is TRBV29-1, with 7 bases fitting TRBD1. The CDR3 is made up of 14 amino acids. V was clipped by 6 bases and J by 0 bases; unmatched bases: 5. CDR1 and CDR2 (germline): SQVTM, ANQGSEA. The CDR3 coding sequence is TGCAGCGTCGTAACAGGGGTTAGCAATCAGCCCCAGCATTTT. Translated, it gives CSVVTGVSNQPQHF. Full variable domain (outside the CDR3, taken from reference TRBV29-1 and TRBJ1-5): SAVISQKPSRDICQRGTSLTIQCQVDSQVTMMFWYRQQPGQSLTLIATANQGSEATYESGFVIDKFPISRPNLTFSTLTVSNMSPEDSSIYLCSVVTGVSNQPQHFGDGTRLSIL.

The CDR3 DNA follows: TGCAGTGCTAGGTCGGGACAAGAGACCCAGTACTTC. Translated: CSARSGQETQYF. V gene TRBV20-1 combines with J gene TRBJ2-5; maybe TRBD2 (5 bases). The CDR3 has 12 residues. V was shortened by 3 bases and J by 2 bases, with 7 bases between the two germline ends. From germline, CDR1 is DFQATT and CDR2 SNEGSKA (reference sequence).

This chain joins TRBV9 and TRBJ2-1; D is perhaps TRBD2 (6 bases). The germline V gene has CDR1 SGDLS and CDR2 YYNGEE. V was trimmed by 4 bases and J by 2 bases, leaving 13 bases between them. The CDR3 is made up of 15 amino acids. The CDR3 region has the DNA TGTGCCAGCAGCTCCCGGGAGAAAACCTACAATGAGCAGTTCTTC. Translated: CASSSREKTYNEQFF.

The chain carries TRBV15 and TRBJ2-3; no definite D call. With 0 bases removed from V and 8 bases from J, the gap between germline ends came to 9 bases. CDR1 is LNHNV and CDR2 is YYDKDF in the germline V gene (reference sequence). The length of the CDR3 is 13 residues. DNA of the CDR3: TGTGCCACCAGCAGAGATGGGTCTAGTACGCAGTATTTT. Amino acids: CATSRDGSSTQYF.

This clonotype has only a few counts. The CDR3 DNA sequence: TGTGCCAGCGCCTTGACAGGGTTGAGCACCGGGGAGCTGTTTTTT. This encodes CASALTGLSTGELFF. V usage is TRBV6-5 and J usage is TRBJ2-2, with 7 bases identical to TRBD1. With 8 bases clipped from V and 4 bases from J, the junction kept 10 bases outside the gene matches. This CDR3 spans 15 amino acids. Germline V gene sequence: CDR1 MNHEY, CDR2 SVGAGI.

J is TRBJ1-1 and V is TRBV7-9; D not certain. Trimming took 0 bases from V and 1 from J, leaving 9 bases between them. CDR1 and CDR2 (germline): SEHNR, FQNEAQ (reference sequence). The CDR3 has 15 amino acids. CDR3 nucleotide sequence: TGTGCCAGCAGCTTAGCTAAAGCAGGGAACACTGAAGCTTTCTTT. Translating it yields CASSLAKAGNTEAFF.

V usage is TRBV6-2 or TRBV6-3 and J usage is TRBJ1-1, with 10 bases matching TRBD1. After removal of 6 bases from V and 1 base from J, the junction contained 8 bases not matched to a gene. CDR1 is MNHEY and CDR2 is SVGEGT in the germline V gene. This CDR3 comprises 16 residues. The CDR3 loop is CASRSPTGGENTEAFF. In DNA, the CDR3 is TGTGCCAGCAGATCACCGACAGGGGGCGAGAACACTGAAGCTTTCTTT.

The gene calls are TRBV3-1 and TRBJ1-1; D possibly corresponds to TRBD1 (5 bases). CDR3 length: 15 amino acids. Germline values: CDR1 LGHDT, CDR2 YNNKEL (reference sequence). V lost 4 bases and J 1 base, leaving 13 bases between the germline ends. The CDR3 loop reads CASSRHGHSNTEAFF. The CDR3 nucleotides read TGTGCCAGCAGCCGCCACGGACACTCGAACACTGAAGCTTTCTTT.

This chain joins TRBV6-1 and TRBJ2-3; 13 bases agree with TRBD2. The CDR3 sequence is 17 residues long. V shed 3 bases and J 5 bases; nucleotides not matched to a gene: 8. Looked up from germline, CDR1 is MNHNS and CDR2 is SASEGT. The CDR3 is CASSDGLAGVLRDTQYF. CDR3 bases: TGTGCCAGCAGTGATGGACTAGCGGGAGTATTAAGAGATACGCAGTATTTT.

This chain links TRBV5-1 with TRBJ2-2; weak D call: TRBD2 (5 bases). Germline CDR1 and CDR2: SGHRS and YFSETQ. This CDR3 is 13 amino acids long. V shed 1 base and J shed 8 bases, with 9 bases lying between them. CDR3 amino acids: CASSLWETGELFF. CDR3 DNA sequence: TGCGCCAGCAGCTTGTGGGAGACTGGGGAGCTGTTTTTT.

This clonotype was observed at least ten times. The CDR3 spells CASSLIPDSEYGYTF. CDR3 bases: TGTGCCAGCAGTCTTATTCCCGACTCCGAGTATGGCTACACCTTC. This chain links TRBV6-1 with TRBJ1-2; no firm D call. In germline, CDR1 is MNHNS, CDR2 SASEGT. V lost 5 bases to trimming and J lost 5 bases, with 18 bases between them. The CDR3 consists of 15 residues.

In regard to this clonotype: The junction departs from germline at one end; a sequencing error may be responsible. This chain links TRBV5-1 with TRBJ2-5, with D perhaps TRBD1 (5 bases). This CDR3 region has 16 residues. CDR1 is SGHRS and CDR2 is YFSETQ in the germline V gene. The CDR3, as DNA: TGCGCCAGCAACTTGGTATTGGCCAGGGCCGGTGAGACCCAGTACTTC. It translates to CASNLVLARAGETQYF. The full variable domain, its missing parts supplied by reference TRBV5-1 and TRBJ2-5, is KAGVTQTPRYLIKTRGQQVTLSCSPISGHRSVSWYQQTPGQGLQFLFEYFSETQRNKGNFPGRFSGRQFSNSRSEMNVSTLELGDSALYLCASNLVLARAGETQYFGPGTRLLVL.

In this sample, this clonotype turned up a few times. V usage is TRBV20-1 and J usage is TRBJ2-7; maybe TRBD1 (5 bases). The CDR3 length is 14 residues. V shed 6 bases and J shed 0 bases, with 15 bases lying between them. Germline lookup yields CDR1 DFQATT and CDR2 SNEGSKA (reference sequence). CDR3 DNA sequence: TGCAGTGCGGCAACAGGCCTAAGCTCCTACGAGCAGTACTTC. This sequence encodes CSAATGLSSYEQYF.

The gene calls are TRBV4-1 and TRBJ1-6; D remains unclear. CDR3 size: 16 residues. Per the germline V gene, CDR1 is MGHRA and CDR2 is YSYEKL. The V end was cut by 4 bases, the J end by 5 bases, with 15 bases between. The CDR3 DNA is TGCGCCAGCAGCCCCCACGGACGGGAGAATAATTCACCCCTCCACTTT. Protein product: CASSPHGRENNSPLHF.

J is TRBJ1-1 and V is TRBV29-1; no clear D. CDR3 length: 11 amino acids. CDR1 and CDR2 from the germline V gene are SQVTM and ANQGSEA. Trimming stripped 7 bases from V and 7 bases from J, with 13 bases between. CDR3 loop: CSARRAHEAFF. The CDR3, as DNA: TGCAGCGCCAGGAGGGCCCATGAAGCTTTCTTT. The full variable domain, completed using reference TRBV29-1 and TRBJ1-1, is SAVISQKPSRDICQRGTSLTIQCQVDSQVTMMFWYRQQPGQSLTLIATANQGSEATYESGFVIDKFPISRPNLTFSTLTVSNMSPEDSSIYLCSARRAHEAFFGQGTRLTVV.

The chain carries TRBV4-1 and TRBJ2-7; 10 nucleotides agree with TRBD2. CDR1 and CDR2 (germline): MGHRA, YSYEKL. The CDR3 contains 14 residues. V shed 4 bases, J shed 5 bases, and the junction held 5 bases outside the gene matches. CDR3 residues: CASSPASGSNEQYF. CDR3 sequence (DNA): TGCGCCAGCAGCCCCGCTAGCGGGAGTAACGAGCAGTACTTC.

The rearrangement uses TRBV20-1 and TRBJ2-5, with unresolved D. The CDR3 is 13 residues long. Germline assignment: CDR1 DFQATT and CDR2 SNEGSKA (reference sequence). Trimming took 6 bases from V and 2 from J, leaving 13 bases between them. DNA of the CDR3: TGCAGTGCAGACTTAAGGGATCAAGAGACCCAGTACTTC. Its protein is CSADLRDQETQYF.

The V call is TRBV27, the J call TRBJ2-1; weak D call: TRBD1 (6 bases). This CDR3 comprises 15 residues. Germline V gene data show CDR1 as MNHEY and CDR2 as SMNVEV (reference sequence). With 4 bases removed from V and 3 bases from J, the gap between germline ends came to 13 bases. In DNA, the CDR3 is TGTGCCAGCAGTTCCGCAGGGGATGGCTACAATGAGCAGTTCTTC. This sequence encodes CASSSAGDGYNEQFF.

V usage is TRBV27 and J usage is TRBJ2-3; a possible D gene is TRBD1 (5 bases). The CDR3 totals 17 residues. Germline CDR1 is MNHEY and CDR2 is SMNVEV (reference sequence). Trimming left V 6 bases short and J 3 bases short, with 22 bases between. The CDR3 nucleotides are TGTGCCAGCAGCGGATACAAGGGGTCTTCGAGGACAGATACGCAGTATTTT. It specifies CASSGYKGSSRTDTQYF.

The rearrangement links TRBV7-8 to TRBJ2-7, with TRBD2 matching over 7 bases. Per germline, CDR1 SGHVS and CDR2 FQNEAQ. The CDR3 is 15 residues long. V was clipped by 4 bases and J by 3 bases; unmatched bases: 9. In DNA form, the CDR3 reads TGTGCCAGCAGCTCCGGACTAGGAGCTAACTACGAGCAGTACTTC. Its protein is CASSSGLGANYEQYF.

This sequence joins TRBV6-2 or TRBV6-3 and TRBJ2-5; D perhaps matches TRBD1 (6 bases). The ends were cut back, 6 bases at V and 4 bases at J, with 18 bases in the middle. This CDR3 has 15 residues. Germline loops: CDR1 MNHEY, CDR2 SVGEGT. The CDR3 DNA follows: TGTGCCAGCAGAACCCGGTACAGGGTATTAGAGACCCAGTACTTC. It codes for CASRTRYRVLETQYF.

A single count supports this clonotype. The chain has TRBV6-6 and TRBJ1-2; maybe TRBD1 (5 bases). The CDR3 contains 16 residues. CDR1 and CDR2 (germline): MNHNY, SVGAGI (reference sequence). The V end lost 4 bases, the J end lost 3 bases, and 18 bases lay between the germline ends. The CDR3 DNA reads as TGTGCCAGCAGTTCCGTCGGGGGAAAGCTAGACTATGGCTACACCTTC. Translation gives CASSSVGGKLDYGYTF.

The chain is built from TRBV10-3 and TRBJ2-5; D may correspond to TRBD1 or TRBD2 (5 bases each). V lost 6 bases and J 0 bases, leaving 5 bases between the germline ends. Germline-derived CDR1 and CDR2 are ENHRY and SYGVKD. The CDR3 is 12 residues long. CDR3 nucleotides: TGTGCCATCAGGGGGGACCAAGAGACCCAGTACTTC. It is translated as CAIRGDQETQYF.